What follows are 9 T cell receptor beta chains derived from one specimen sequenced in a study of blood T cell repertoires in COVID-19. The method was immunoSEQ multiplex PCR; TCRdb's version includes in-frame clones alone and lacks a portion of them. The sample lists 55,000 to 80,000 clones; 81% were seen once. Material: peripheral blood. These receptor sequences come from a woman aged 70-85 years with acute or convalescent COVID-19.

The chain employs TRBV4-2 and TRBJ2-1; TRBD2 aligns across 9 bases. Unmatched junction bases numbered 11, after V lost 4 bases and J lost 4 bases. CDR3 length equals 17 residues. Germline-derived CDR1 and CDR2 are LGHNA and YNFKEQ. The CDR3 here is CASSPTAPSGMYNEQFF. The CDR3 DNA reads TGTGCCAGCAGCCCTACGGCGCCTAGCGGGATGTACAATGAGCAGTTCTTC.

V gene TRBV4-3 combines with J gene TRBJ2-7; D is undetermined. This CDR3 is 16 amino acids long. The germline V gene has CDR1 LGHNA and CDR2 YSLEER. Trimming shortened V by 0 bases and J by 0 bases, and 12 bases separated the two germline ends. The CDR3 DNA is TGCGCCAGCAGCCAAGATTTTGGGCCAGGCTCCTACGAGCAGTACTTC. Residues: CASSQDFGPGSYEQYF.

A remark on this clone: The junction does not match germline at one end; this may be a read error. J is TRBJ1-1 and V is TRBV7-6; D is unresolved. Germline CDR1 and CDR2: SGHVS and FNYEAQ. This CDR3 is 15 amino acids long. The CDR3 DNA sequence: TGTGCCAGCAGGTTAGACAACCACAGGAACACTGAAGCTTTCTTT. The encoded protein is CASRLDNHRNTEAFF.

This chain connects TRBV7-2 to TRBJ2-7; 10 positions match TRBD2. This CDR3 spans 16 amino acids. Germline-derived CDR1 and CDR2 are SGHTA and FQGNSA. With 1 base clipped from V and 7 bases from J, the junction kept 10 bases outside the gene matches. In DNA, the CDR3 is TGTGCCAGCAGCTTAGAACTGCTAGCGGGAGTTTGGGAGCAGTACTTC. This gives the protein CASSLELLAGVWEQYF.

This sequence joins TRBV7-2 and TRBJ1-1; D unresolved. CDR1 SGHTA and CDR2 FQGNSA come from the germline V gene. The germline V and J ends were trimmed by 2 bases and 1 base, with 8 bases remaining between them. This CDR3 spans 14 amino acids. CDR3 nucleotide sequence: TGTGCCAGCAGCTTATCCAGACAGAACACTGAAGCTTTCTTT. It is translated as CASSLSRQNTEAFF.

This clone has just a few counts. This sequence joins TRBV28 and TRBJ2-7; D is undetermined. Germline assignment: CDR1 MDHEN and CDR2 SYDVKM. V was clipped by 5 bases and J by 0 bases, with 14 bases between them. The CDR3 spans 15 residues. The DNA of the CDR3 is TGTGCCAGCAGTCCCCGTCACATAAGCTCCTACGAGCAGTACTTC. This encodes CASSPRHISSYEQYF.

The rearrangement links TRBV7-8 to TRBJ2-1; D possibly corresponds to TRBD2 (5 bases). V lost 2 bases to trimming and J lost 6 bases, with 14 bases between them. The CDR3 extends over 15 amino acids. Per the germline V gene, CDR1 is SGHVS and CDR2 is FQNEAQ. CDR3 region: CASSLRWETGNEQFF. CDR3 sequence (DNA): TGTGCCAGCAGCTTAAGGTGGGAGACGGGCAATGAGCAGTTCTTC.

Points on this clone: The junction shows a germline mismatch at one end, possibly a read error. The rearrangement links TRBV7-9 to TRBJ2-7, with TRBD1 matching over 10 bases. The length of the CDR3 is 15 residues. The germline CDR1 and CDR2 sequences are SEHNR and FQNEAQ (reference sequence). DNA of the CDR3: TGTGCCAGCAGCTCGACAGGGGGCCCCTCCCACGAGCAGTACTTC. This translates into CASSSTGGPSHEQYF. Full variable domain (rest looked up from reference TRBV7-9 and TRBJ2-7): DTGVSQNPRHKITKRGQNVTFRCDPISEHNRLYWYRQTLGQGPEFLTYFQNEAQLEKSRLLSDRFSAERPKGSFSTLEIQRTEQGDSAMYLCASSSTGGPSHEQYFGPGTRLTVT.

The chain combines TRBV7-2 with TRBJ1-3; D may be TRBD1 (5 bases). Germline loops: CDR1 SGHTA, CDR2 FQGNSA. CDR3 length: 16 residues. Trimming removed 3 bases from V and 0 bases from J, with 12 bases in between. CDR3 sequence reads: CASSLGGSGSGNTIYF. For the CDR3, the DNA is TGTGCCAGCAGCTTGGGGGGTTCCGGCTCTGGAAACACCATATATTTT.